Following are 7 T cell receptor beta chains from one sample sequenced in a study of blood T cells in healthy people across ages. It was with a sample-barcoded 5' primer and a J-beta primer mix that a second PCR of roughly 7 to 12 cycles was run. Each CDR3 protein is one row after TCRdb ran MiXCR on the 5' RACE reads. The data contain roughly 1 million distinct CDR3 sequences, almost 25% of them singletons. These data are also associated with another study on T cells of mothers and their children.

The sequenced material came from blood. The source is a girl aged 2-9 years in good health.

This clonotype was detected once. The V call is TRBV7-9, the J call TRBJ2-5; 9 bases are a match to TRBD1. The DNA end lines up better with TRBJ2-7; the J call may be wrong. Germline lookup yields CDR1 SEHNR and CDR2 FQNEAQ (reference sequence). This CDR3 is 15 amino acids long. The CDR3 loop is CASSSPGTGSIEQYF. The CDR3 bases are TGTGCCAGCAGCTCCCCTGGGACAGGGAGTATCGAGCAGTACTTC.

This clonotype was found once. In nucleotides, the CDR3 is TGTGCCAGCAGACCTCTCCCCCTAGCGGGGTACACAGATACGCAGTATTTT. Translated, it gives CASRPLPLAGYTDTQYF. The rearrangement links TRBV6-2 or TRBV6-3 to TRBJ2-3; TRBD2 agrees at 9 bases. Losses at the gene ends were 6 bases for V and 2 bases for J; bases not matched to a gene: 12. CDR1 is MNHEY and CDR2 is SVGEGT in the germline V gene. The CDR3 spans 17 residues.

The chain is built from TRBV7-9 and TRBJ2-2; no reliable D call. Trimming shortened V by 4 bases and J by 1 base, and 13 bases separated the two germline ends. CDR1 is SEHNR, CDR2 FQNEAQ, per germline (reference sequence). The CDR3 spans 16 residues. CDR3 in DNA: TGTGCCAGCAGCTCCCTAAGGGCCCGGAACACCGGGGAGCTGTTTTTT. Its translation: CASSSLRARNTGELFF.

The chain recombines TRBV7-9 with TRBJ2-5, with D possibly TRBD1 on 6 matching bases. The CDR3 covers 14 residues. Between the trimmed V and J ends, which lost 10 bases and 4 bases, there was a span of 19 bases. Germline CDR1 and CDR2: SEHNR and FQNEAQ (reference sequence). In DNA, the CDR3 is TGTGCCACCCACCCCCGAGACAGGCCAGAGACCCAGTACTTC. It yields the protein CATHPRDRPETQYF.

This clonotype was seen a handful of times. CDR3 sequence reads: CASSKGSTDTQYF. The CDR3, as DNA: TGTGCCAGCTCTAAGGGTTCCACAGATACGCAGTATTTT. This chain connects TRBV28 to TRBJ2-3, with unresolved D. The CDR3 spans 13 residues. V lost 8 bases and J 2 bases, leaving 11 bases between the germline ends. Germline V gene data show CDR1 as MDHEN and CDR2 as SYDVKM.

This clonotype appeared a few times. Lacking the conserved final phenylalanine or tryptophan, this CDR3 likely reflects a read error. V and J are TRBV4-2 and TRBJ1-4; TRBD1 might be the D (6 bases). V was clipped by 1 base and J by 8 bases, with 14 bases between them. Germline V gene sequence: CDR1 LGHNA, CDR2 YNFKEQ. The CDR3 runs to 15 residues. CDR3 bases: TGTGCCAGCAGCCAAGCGTCAAACAGGGTAGAAAAACTGTTTTCT. This gives the protein CASSQASNRVEKLFS.

The chain employs TRBV10-3 and TRBJ2-7; 9 bases agree with TRBD1. V shed 3 bases and J 4 bases; nucleotides not matched to a gene: 13. CDR1 is ENHRY, CDR2 SYGVKD, per germline. This CDR3 has 17 residues. CDR3 residues: CAISDRPHRGRGYEQYF. The CDR3 region has the DNA TGTGCCATCAGTGACCGACCTCACAGGGGGCGCGGGTACGAGCAGTACTTC.